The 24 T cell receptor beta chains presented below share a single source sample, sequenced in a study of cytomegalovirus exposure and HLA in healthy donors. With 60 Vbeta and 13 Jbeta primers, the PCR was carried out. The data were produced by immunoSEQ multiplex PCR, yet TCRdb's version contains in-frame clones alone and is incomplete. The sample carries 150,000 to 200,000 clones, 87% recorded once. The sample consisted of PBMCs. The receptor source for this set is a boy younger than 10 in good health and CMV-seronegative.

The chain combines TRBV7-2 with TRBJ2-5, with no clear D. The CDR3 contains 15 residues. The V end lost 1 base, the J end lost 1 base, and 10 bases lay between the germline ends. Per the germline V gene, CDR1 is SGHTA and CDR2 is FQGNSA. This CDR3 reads CASSLEPTPQETQYF. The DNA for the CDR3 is TGTGCCAGCAGCTTAGAGCCGACACCCCAAGAGACCCAGTACTTC. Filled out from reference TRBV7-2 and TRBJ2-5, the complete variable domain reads GAGVSQSPSNKVTEKGKDVELRCDPISGHTALYWYRQSLGQGLEFLIYFQGNSAPDKSGLPSDRFSAERTGGSVSTLTIQRTQQEDSAVYLCASSLEPTPQETQYFGPGTRLLVL.

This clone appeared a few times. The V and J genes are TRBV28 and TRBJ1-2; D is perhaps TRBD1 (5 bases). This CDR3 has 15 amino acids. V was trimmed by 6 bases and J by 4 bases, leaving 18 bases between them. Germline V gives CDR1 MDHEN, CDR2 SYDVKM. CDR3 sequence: CASRLTTTGLYGYTF. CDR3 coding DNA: TGTGCCAGCAGATTAACGACAACAGGCCTCTATGGCTACACCTTC.

The CDR3 is CASSYRQGNQPQHF. CDR3 DNA: TGTGCCAGCAGTTACCGACAGGGGAATCAGCCCCAGCATTTT. This rearrangement joins TRBV6-5 to TRBJ1-5; 8 bases line up with TRBD1. Germline CDR1 is MNHEY and CDR2 is SVGAGI. V dropped 2 bases and J dropped 4; count of bases not matched to a gene: 1. The length of the CDR3 is 14 residues.

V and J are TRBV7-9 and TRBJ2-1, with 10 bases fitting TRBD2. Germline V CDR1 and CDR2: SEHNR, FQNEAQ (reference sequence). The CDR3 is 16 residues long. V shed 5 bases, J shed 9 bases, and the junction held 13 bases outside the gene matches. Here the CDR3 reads CASSQDPSGSPGEQFF. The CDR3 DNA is TGTGCCAGCAGCCAAGATCCTAGCGGGAGTCCCGGTGAGCAGTTCTTC. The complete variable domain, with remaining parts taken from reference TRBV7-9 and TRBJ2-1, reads DTGVSQNPRHKITKRGQNVTFRCDPISEHNRLYWYRQTLGQGPEFLTYFQNEAQLEKSRLLSDRFSAERPKGSFSTLEIQRTEQGDSAMYLCASSQDPSGSPGEQFFGPGTRLTVL.

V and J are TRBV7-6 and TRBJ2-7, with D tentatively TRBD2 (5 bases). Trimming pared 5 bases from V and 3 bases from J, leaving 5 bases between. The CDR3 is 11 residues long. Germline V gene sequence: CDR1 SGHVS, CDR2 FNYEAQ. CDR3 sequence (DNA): TGTGCCAGCAGCGAGGGCTACGAGCAGTACTTC. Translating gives CASSEGYEQYF.

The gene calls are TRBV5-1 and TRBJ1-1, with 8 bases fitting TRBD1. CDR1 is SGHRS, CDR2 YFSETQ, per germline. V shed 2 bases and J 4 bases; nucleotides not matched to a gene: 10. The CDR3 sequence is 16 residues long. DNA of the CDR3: TGCGCCAGCAGCTTCCCGCAGGGGGCGTCTGTCACTGAAGCTTTCTTT. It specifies CASSFPQGASVTEAFF.

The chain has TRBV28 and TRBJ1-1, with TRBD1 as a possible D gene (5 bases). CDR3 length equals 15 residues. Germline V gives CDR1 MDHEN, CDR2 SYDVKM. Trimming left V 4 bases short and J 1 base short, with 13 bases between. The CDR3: CASSSGGAGNTEAFF. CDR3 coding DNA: TGTGCCAGCAGTTCGGGCGGGGCTGGGAACACTGAAGCTTTCTTT. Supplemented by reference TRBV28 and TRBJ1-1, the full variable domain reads DVKVTQSSRYLVKRTGEKVFLECVQDMDHENMFWYRQDPGLGLRLIYFSYDVKMKEKGDIPEGYSVSREKKERFSLILESASTNQTSMYLCASSSGGAGNTEAFFGQGTRLTVV.

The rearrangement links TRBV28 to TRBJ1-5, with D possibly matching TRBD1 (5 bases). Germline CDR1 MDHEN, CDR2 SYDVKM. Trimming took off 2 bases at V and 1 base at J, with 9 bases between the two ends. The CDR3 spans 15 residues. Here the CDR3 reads CASSLGDSSNQPQHF. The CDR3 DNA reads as TGTGCCAGCAGTTTAGGGGACTCGAGCAATCAGCCCCAGCATTTT.

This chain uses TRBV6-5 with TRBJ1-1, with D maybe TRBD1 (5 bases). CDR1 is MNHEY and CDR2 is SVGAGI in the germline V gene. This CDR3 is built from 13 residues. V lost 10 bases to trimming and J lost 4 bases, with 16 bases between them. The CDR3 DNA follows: TGTGCCATCACACCGGAAGGGGCCACTGAAGCTTTCTTT. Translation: CAITPEGATEAFF.

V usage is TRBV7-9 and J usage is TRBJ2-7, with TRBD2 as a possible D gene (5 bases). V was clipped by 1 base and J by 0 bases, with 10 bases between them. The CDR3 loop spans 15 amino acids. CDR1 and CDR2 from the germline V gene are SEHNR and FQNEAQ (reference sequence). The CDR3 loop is CASSLVTAVSYEQYF. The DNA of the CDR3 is TGTGCCAGCAGCTTAGTAACAGCGGTCTCCTACGAGCAGTACTTC.

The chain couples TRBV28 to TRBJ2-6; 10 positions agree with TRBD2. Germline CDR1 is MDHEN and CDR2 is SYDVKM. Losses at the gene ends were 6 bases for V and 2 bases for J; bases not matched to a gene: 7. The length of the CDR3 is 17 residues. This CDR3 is CASSSPGLATGANVLTF. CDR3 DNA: TGTGCCAGCAGCTCTCCGGGACTAGCGACTGGGGCCAACGTCCTGACTTTC.

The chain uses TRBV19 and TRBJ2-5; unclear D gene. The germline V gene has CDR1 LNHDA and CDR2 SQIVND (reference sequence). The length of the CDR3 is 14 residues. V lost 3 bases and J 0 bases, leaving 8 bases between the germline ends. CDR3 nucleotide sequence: TGTGCCAGTAGTATTGGGCACTACCAAGAGACCCAGTACTTC. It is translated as CASSIGHYQETQYF.

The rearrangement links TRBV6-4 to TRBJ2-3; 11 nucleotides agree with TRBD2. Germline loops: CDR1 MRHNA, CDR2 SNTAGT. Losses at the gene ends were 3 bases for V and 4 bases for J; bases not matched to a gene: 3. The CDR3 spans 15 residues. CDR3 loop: CASSELAGASDTQYF. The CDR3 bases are TGTGCCAGCAGTGAACTAGCGGGGGCGTCAGATACGCAGTATTTT.

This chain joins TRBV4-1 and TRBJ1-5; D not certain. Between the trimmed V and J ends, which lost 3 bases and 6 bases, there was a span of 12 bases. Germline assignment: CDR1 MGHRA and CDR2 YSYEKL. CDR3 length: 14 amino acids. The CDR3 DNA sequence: TGCGCCAGCAGCCAGCGATTTCGGAGTCAGCCCCAGCATTTT. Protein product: CASSQRFRSQPQHF.

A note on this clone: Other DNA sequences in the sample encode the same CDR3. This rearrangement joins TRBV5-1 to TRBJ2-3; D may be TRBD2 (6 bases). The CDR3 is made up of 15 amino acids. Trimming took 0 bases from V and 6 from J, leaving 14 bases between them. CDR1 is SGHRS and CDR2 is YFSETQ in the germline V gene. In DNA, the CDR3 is TGCGCCAGCAGCTTGGCCGGACTATCGAGGGATACGCAGTATTTT. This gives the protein CASSLAGLSRDTQYF.

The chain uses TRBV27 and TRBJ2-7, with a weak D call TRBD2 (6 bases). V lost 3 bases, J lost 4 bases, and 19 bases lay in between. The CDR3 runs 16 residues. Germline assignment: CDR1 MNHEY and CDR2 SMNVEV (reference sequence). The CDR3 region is CASSFGGKTKIYEQYF. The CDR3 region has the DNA TGTGCCAGCAGTTTTGGGGGGAAAACCAAGATATACGAGCAGTACTTC.

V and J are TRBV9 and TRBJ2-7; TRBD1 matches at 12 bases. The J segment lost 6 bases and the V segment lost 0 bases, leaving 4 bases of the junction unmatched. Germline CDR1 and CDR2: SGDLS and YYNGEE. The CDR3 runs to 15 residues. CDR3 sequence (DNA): TGTGCCAGCAGCGTAGGGGGACAGGGGGCAGTCGAGCAGTACTTC. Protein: CASSVGGQGAVEQYF.

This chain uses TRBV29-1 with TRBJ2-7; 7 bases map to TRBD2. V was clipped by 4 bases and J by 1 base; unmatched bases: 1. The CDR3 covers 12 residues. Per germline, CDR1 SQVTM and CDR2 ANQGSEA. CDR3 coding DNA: TGCAGCGTTGGGGAGGGATCCTACGAGCAGTACTTC. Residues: CSVGEGSYEQYF.

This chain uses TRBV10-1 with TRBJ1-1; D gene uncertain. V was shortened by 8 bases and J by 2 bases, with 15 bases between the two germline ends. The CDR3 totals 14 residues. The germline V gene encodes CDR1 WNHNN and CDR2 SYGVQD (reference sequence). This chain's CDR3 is CASQDPIDNTEAFF. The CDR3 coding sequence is TGCGCCAGCCAGGATCCTATCGATAACACTGAAGCTTTCTTT.

The CDR3 region has the DNA TGTGCCAGCCAGACAGGGGGCGAGTACGAGCAGTACTTC. It codes for CASQTGGEYEQYF. The chain combines TRBV2 with TRBJ2-7, with 10 bases that match TRBD1. Germline-derived CDR1 and CDR2 are SNHLY and FYNNEI. CDR3 length: 13 amino acids. V shed 8 bases and J 4 bases; nucleotides not matched to a gene: 5. The full variable domain, in which reference TRBV2 and TRBJ2-7 provide the parts outside the CDR3, is EPEVTQTPSHQVTQMGQEVILRCVPISNHLYFYWYRQILGQKVEFLVSFYNNEISEKSEIFDDQFSVERPDGSNFTLKIRSTKLEDSAMYFCASQTGGEYEQYFGPGTRLTVT.

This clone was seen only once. CDR3 nucleotides: TGTGCCAGCAGGGTCGGACTAGCGGGAGGTGAGCAGTTCTTC. This sequence encodes CASRVGLAGGEQFF. The V call is TRBV2, the J call TRBJ2-1; 14 bases fit TRBD2. Germline values: CDR1 SNHLY, CDR2 FYNNEI. The CDR3 is 14 amino acids. The ends lost 6 bases at V and 9 bases at J; junction bases unmatched: 4.

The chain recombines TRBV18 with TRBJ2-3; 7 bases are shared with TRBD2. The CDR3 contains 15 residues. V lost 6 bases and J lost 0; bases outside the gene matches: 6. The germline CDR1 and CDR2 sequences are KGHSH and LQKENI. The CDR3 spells CASSLAGTSTDTQYF. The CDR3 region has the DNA TGTGCCAGCTCCTTAGCGGGCACTAGCACAGATACGCAGTATTTT.

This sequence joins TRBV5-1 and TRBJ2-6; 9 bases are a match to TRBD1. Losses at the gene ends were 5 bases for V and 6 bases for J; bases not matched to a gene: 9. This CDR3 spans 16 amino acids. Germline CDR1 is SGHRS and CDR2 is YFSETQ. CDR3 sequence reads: CASRLTGGTVANVLTF. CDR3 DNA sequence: TGCGCCAGCAGGCTAACAGGGGGCACTGTGGCCAACGTCCTGACTTTC.

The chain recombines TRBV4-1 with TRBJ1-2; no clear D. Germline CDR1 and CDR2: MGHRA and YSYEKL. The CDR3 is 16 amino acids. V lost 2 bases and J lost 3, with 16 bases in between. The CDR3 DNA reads TGCGCCAGCAGCCAAAACCCGGAGGTATCCCACTATGGCTACACCTTC. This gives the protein CASSQNPEVSHYGYTF.